The text below deals with one TCR beta chain. Its antigen is unknown. This entry belongs to a study of cytomegalovirus exposure and HLA in healthy donors. General study results and limits: CMV serostatus alone was available as immune exposure information.

The PCR was carried out with 60 Vbeta primers and 13 Jbeta primers. Sequenced by immunoSEQ multiplex PCR; TCRdb stores in-frame clones only, minus some. The sample holds approximately 75,000 clones, 84% seen once. Trimming removed 1 base at V and 0 bases at J, with 12 bases between. The CDR3 extends over 16 amino acids. In germline, CDR1 is MGHRA, CDR2 YSYEKL. Input material: PBMCs. This receptor was identified in a man between 65 and 79 years old in good health and CMV-seropositive. The chain has TRBV4-1 and TRBJ1-1, with a possible D match to TRBD1 (5 bases). Here the CDR3 reads CASSQVLGPLNTEAFF. The CDR3 nucleotides read TGCGCCAGCAGCCAAGTTTTGGGGCCTCTGAACACTGAAGCTTTCTTT.